This TCR beta chain was documented in a study of regulatory T cells in long-lasting Graves disease. The time point here: newly diagnosed GD, antithyroid drugs for less than 3 months. RNA from PBMCs was the source of the TCR library. As collected, the peripheral blood samples measured 7.5 to 9 milliliters each and went into EDTA tubes. This clonotype was picked up many times. Germline CDR1 SGHRS, CDR2 YFSETQ. There are 14 residues in the CDR3. The V segment lost 3 bases and the J segment 6 bases; nucleotides outside the gene matches: 7. To make TCR beta libraries, researchers used iRepertoire HTBI primers and Arm-PCR of CDR3 regions. MiXCR, run by TCRdb on the multiplex PCR reads, gives a single entry per CDR3 protein. Counted here are over 400,000 distinct CDR3 sequences, around 13% occurring once; the ten biggest clones make up approximately 17%. These same records also appear under a second study, on T cells in Graves' hyperthyroidism and ophthalmopathy. Per that study: TCR CDR3 regions were first amplified by RT-PCR with HTBI primers.

The V call is TRBV5-1, the J call TRBJ2-3; TRBD1 aligns across 7 bases. The sequence came from a woman in her 50s with Graves disease. The sequencing used peripheral blood mononuclear cells (PBMCs), collected at new diagnosis, from a patient treated with antithyroid drugs. The CDR3: CASSSGQEVDTQYF. The DNA for the CDR3 is TGCGCCAGCAGCTCCGGACAGGAGGTCGATACGCAGTATTTT.